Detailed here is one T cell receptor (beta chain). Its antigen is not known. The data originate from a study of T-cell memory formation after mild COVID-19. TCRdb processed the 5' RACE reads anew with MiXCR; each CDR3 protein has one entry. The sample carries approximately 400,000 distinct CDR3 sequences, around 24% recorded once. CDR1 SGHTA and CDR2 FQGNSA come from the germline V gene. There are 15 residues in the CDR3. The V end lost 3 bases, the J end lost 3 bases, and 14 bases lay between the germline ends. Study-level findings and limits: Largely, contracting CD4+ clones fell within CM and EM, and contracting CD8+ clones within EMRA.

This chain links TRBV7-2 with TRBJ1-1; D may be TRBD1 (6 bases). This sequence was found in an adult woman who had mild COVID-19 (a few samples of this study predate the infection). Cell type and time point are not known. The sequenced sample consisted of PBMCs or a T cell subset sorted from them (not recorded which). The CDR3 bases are TGTGCCAGCAGCTTCGGGGGGCGATGGGACACTGAAGCTTTCTTT. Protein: CASSFGGRWDTEAFF.